The source of this T cell receptor beta chain is a study of T cell responses to AZD1222 COVID-19 vaccine (dated by TCRdb to about 2021). Turning to the overall study: AZD1222 recipients with second doses at about 4 weeks or about 12 weeks were pooled, because spike-specific TCR depth and breadth did not differ between schedules. Enrollment into the trials was organized by age into subgroups of 18-55, 56-69 and 70-plus years, and those subgroups contained approximately 160, 26 and 62 TCR-sequenced participants, respectively. TCR sequencing was performed for about 250 trial participants, of whom around 200 were given two doses of AZD1222 and about 25 were given two doses of MenACWY control vaccine. Overall study outcomes, separate from this receptor: Vaccine-associated CD4 TCRs spanned the whole spike protein, with dominant responses in regions 160-218 and 743-854. Nearly half of unique spike-specific TCRs reportedly recognized epitopes outside regions mutated in the B.1.351 and B.1.1.7 variants. The 56-69-year group was small, and its depth increase did not reach significance, likely because of low power. Conclusions about previously exposed vaccinees are limited, since just a handful of AZD1222 recipients were seropositive for SARS-CoV-2 at baseline. Spike-specific TCR breadth and depth rose significantly after two AZD1222 doses compared with day 0 and with MenACWY recipients. Participants were mostly white British, with more females than males. The authors suggested clonal diversity may have been underestimated. Because no day 14 peak-response samples were available, repertoires were characterized only after the peak T cell response.

This clone was detected once. It has no known antigen specificity. Qualities for individual bases were not recorded, and no much larger clone is one base off. The CDR3 regions of human TCRbeta chains were analyzed by immunosequencing. The original methods were these. TCRs in the repertoires were compared against a reference library of SARS-CoV-2-specific TCRs that had been generated with the MIRA antigen-specificity platform. Breadth was defined as the fraction of unique TCRs that were SARS-CoV-2-associated. Depth was defined as the fraction of total T cells that were SARS-CoV-2-associated. Using the MIRA data, every spike-specific TCR was mapped to the spike region that the TCR reacted to and assigned to either a CD4 or a CD8 class. Log10-transformed breadth and depth values were compared by one-way ANOVA with Sidak's multiple comparisons tests. The table comes from immuneACCESS by way of TCRdb, which keeps in-frame sequences with V and J called. Part of the clones is missing from these tables; in studies checked, under half for an unresolved V gene and the rest for unknown reasons. V, J and clone size reflect that table, while D and trimming were determined from the DNA. The sample includes about 94,000 clones, with around nine tenths observed a single time. The ten largest clones add up to about 14% of the sample.

Taken from cysteine to phenylalanine, the CDR3 has 15 residues. Left in the record is the CDR3 DNA by itself, 45 bases read in frame from the first base. The junction shows trimming of 3 bases on V and 6 bases on J, plus 12 bases between the germline ends. Taken from the germline V gene (reference sequence), the CDR1 and CDR2 loops are LNHDA and SQIVND. The sample's time point label, decoded: baseline before first vaccination. Vaccinee samples were obtained from the UK trials COV001 and COV002, which included a single-blind randomized controlled phase 2/3 trial of AZD1222 (ChAdOx1 nCoV-19) in healthy adults. For TCRbeta chain sequencing, PBMC samples were collected from trial participants at day 0 and at day 28 after the second dose.

Sequenced material: peripheral blood, taken on day 0 of AZD1222 vaccination. The TCR sequence derives from an adult in good health. The chain links TRBV19 with TRBJ1-6; the D segment could be TRBD1, given 5 matching bases. The CDR3 region reads CASSMGVDSNSPLHF. The DNA sequence is given as TGTGCCAGTAGTATGGGGGTTGATTCTAATTCACCCCTCCACTTT.